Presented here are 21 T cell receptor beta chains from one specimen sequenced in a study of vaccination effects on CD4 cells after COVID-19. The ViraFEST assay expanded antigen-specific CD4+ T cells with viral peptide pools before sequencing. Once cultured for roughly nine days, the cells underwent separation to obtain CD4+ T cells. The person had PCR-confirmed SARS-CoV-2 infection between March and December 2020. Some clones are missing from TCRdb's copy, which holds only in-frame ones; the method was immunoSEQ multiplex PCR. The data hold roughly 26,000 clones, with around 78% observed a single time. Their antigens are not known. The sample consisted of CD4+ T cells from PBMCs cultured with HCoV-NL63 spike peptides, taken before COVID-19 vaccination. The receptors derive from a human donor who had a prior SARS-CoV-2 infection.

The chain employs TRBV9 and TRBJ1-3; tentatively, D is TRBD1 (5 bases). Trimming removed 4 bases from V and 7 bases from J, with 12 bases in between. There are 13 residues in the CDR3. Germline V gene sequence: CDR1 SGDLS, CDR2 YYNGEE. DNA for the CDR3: TGTGCCAGCAGCCCAGGGACTTGGAACACCATATATTTT. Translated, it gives CASSPGTWNTIYF.

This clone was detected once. CDR3 protein: CASSLGGEEQFF. The DNA for the CDR3 is TGTGCCAGCAGCCTCGGCGGGGAAGAGCAGTTCTTC. The gene calls are TRBV5-6 and TRBJ2-1; D may be TRBD2 (6 bases). V lost 4 bases and J 10 bases, leaving 12 bases between the germline ends. This CDR3 has 12 amino acids. The germline V gene encodes CDR1 SGHDT and CDR2 YYEEEE.

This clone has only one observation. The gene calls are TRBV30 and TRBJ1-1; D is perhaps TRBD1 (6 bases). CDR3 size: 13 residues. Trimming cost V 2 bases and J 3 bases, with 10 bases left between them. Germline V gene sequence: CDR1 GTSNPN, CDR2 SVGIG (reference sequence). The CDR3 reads CAWSRTAHTEAFF. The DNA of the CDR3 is TGTGCCTGGAGTCGGACAGCGCACACTGAAGCTTTCTTT.

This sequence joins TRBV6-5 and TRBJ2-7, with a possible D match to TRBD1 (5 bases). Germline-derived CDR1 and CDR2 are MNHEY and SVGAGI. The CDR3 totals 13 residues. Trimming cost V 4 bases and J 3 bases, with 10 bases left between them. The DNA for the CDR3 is TGTGCCAGCAGTTTCTTAGACAGCTACGAGCAGTACTTC. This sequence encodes CASSFLDSYEQYF.

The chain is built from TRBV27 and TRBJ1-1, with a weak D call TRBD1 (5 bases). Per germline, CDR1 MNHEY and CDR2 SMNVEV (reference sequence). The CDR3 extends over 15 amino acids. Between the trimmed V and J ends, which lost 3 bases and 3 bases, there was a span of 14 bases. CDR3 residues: CASSFRAGLYTEAFF. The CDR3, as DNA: TGTGCCAGCAGTTTCCGCGCGGGGCTGTACACTGAAGCTTTCTTT.

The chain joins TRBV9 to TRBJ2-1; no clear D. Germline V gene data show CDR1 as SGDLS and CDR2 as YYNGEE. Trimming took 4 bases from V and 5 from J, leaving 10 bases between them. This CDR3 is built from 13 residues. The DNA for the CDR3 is TGTGCCAGCAGCCCGCGACCTAACAATGAGCAGTTCTTC. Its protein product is CASSPRPNNEQFF.

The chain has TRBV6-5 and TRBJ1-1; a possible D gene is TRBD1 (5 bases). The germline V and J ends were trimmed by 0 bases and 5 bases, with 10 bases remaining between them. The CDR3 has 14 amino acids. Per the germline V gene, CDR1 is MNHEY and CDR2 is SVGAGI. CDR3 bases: TGTGCCAGCAGTTACTCGAAGGGGTGGACTGAAGCTTTCTTT. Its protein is CASSYSKGWTEAFF.

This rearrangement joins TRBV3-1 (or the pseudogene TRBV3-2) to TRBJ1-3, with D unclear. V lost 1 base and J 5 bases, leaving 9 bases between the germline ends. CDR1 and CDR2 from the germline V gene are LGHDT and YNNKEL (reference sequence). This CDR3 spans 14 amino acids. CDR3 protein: CASSQGPPRNTIYF. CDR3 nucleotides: TGTGCCAGCAGCCAAGGTCCACCTAGAAACACCATATATTTT.

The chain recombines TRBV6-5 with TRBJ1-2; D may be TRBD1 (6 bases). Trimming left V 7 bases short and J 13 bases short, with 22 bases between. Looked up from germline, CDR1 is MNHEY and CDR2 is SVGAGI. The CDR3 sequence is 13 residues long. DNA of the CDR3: TGTGCCAGCAACCCGGGGACAATCTTACTGGGCACCTTC. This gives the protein CASNPGTILLGTF.

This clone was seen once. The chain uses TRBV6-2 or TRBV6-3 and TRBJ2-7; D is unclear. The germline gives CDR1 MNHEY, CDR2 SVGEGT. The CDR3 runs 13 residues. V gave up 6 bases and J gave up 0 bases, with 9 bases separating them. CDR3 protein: CASSPPSSYEQYF. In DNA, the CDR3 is TGTGCCAGCAGCCCCCCCTCCTCCTACGAGCAGTACTTC.

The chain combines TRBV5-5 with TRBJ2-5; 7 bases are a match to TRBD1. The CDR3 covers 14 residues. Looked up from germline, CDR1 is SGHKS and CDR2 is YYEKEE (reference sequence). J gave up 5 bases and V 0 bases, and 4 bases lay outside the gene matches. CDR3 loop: CASSLVEGAETQYF. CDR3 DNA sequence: TGTGCCAGCAGCTTGGTAGAGGGGGCGGAGACCCAGTACTTC.

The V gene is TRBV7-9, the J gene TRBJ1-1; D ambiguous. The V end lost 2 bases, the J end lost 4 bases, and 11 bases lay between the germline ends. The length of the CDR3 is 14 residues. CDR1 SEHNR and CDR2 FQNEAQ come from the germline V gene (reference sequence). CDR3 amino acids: CASSLREGFTEAFF. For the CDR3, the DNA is TGTGCCAGCAGCTTAAGGGAAGGGTTCACTGAAGCTTTCTTT.

The CDR3 spells CAWRERGPGKQFF. CDR3 bases: TGTGCCTGGAGGGAAAGAGGACCCGGGAAGCAGTTCTTC. The genes are TRBV30 and TRBJ2-1; possible D gene TRBD2, 5 bases. In germline, CDR1 is GTSNPN, CDR2 SVGIG (reference sequence). The CDR3 is made up of 13 amino acids. Trimming stripped 3 bases from V and 11 bases from J, with 17 bases between.

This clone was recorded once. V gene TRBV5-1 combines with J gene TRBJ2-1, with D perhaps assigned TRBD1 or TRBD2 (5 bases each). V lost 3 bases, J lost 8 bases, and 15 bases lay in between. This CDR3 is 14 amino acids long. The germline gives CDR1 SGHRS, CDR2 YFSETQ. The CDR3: CASSWGLGVDEQFF. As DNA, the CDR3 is TGCGCCAGCAGCTGGGGGTTGGGGGTCGATGAGCAGTTCTTC.

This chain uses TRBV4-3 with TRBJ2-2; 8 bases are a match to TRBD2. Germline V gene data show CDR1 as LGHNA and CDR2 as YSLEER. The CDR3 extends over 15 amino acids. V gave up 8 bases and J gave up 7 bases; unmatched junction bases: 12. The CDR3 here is CASGPSGYRGGELFF. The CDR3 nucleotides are TGCGCCAGCGGGCCTAGCGGGTATAGAGGCGGGGAGCTGTTTTTT.

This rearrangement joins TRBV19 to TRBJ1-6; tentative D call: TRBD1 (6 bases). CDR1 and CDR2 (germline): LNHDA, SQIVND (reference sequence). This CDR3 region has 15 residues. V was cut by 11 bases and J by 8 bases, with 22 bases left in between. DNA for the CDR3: TGTGCCTCCGTCGGGGGGCCGTATGGGGATTCACCCCTCCACTTT. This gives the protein CASVGGPYGDSPLHF.

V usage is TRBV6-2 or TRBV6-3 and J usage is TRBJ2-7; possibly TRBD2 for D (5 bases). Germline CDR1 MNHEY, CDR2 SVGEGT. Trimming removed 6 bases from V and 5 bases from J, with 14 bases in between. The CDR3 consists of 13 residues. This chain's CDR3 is CASRPTSEDEQYF. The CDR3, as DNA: TGTGCCAGCAGACCTACCTCGGAGGACGAGCAGTACTTC.

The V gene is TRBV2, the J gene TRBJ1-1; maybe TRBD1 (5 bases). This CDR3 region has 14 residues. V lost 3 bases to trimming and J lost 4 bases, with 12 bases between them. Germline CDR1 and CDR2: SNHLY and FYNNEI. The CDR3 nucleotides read TGTGCCAGCAGTGAGGTACCAGGGATCACTGAAGCTTTCTTT. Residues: CASSEVPGITEAFF.

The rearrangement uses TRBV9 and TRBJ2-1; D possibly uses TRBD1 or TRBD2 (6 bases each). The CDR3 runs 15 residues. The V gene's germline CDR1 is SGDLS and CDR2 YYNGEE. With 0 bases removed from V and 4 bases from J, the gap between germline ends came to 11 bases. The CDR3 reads CASSVGGTKYNEQFF. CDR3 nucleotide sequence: TGTGCCAGCAGCGTAGGCGGGACAAAATACAATGAGCAGTTCTTC.

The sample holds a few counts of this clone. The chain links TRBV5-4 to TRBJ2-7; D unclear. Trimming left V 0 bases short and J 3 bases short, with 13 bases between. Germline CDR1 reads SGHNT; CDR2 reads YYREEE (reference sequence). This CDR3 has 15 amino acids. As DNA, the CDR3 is TGTGCCAGCAGCTTGGGAGAACACGAAGTCTACGAGCAGTACTTC. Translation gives CASSLGEHEVYEQYF.

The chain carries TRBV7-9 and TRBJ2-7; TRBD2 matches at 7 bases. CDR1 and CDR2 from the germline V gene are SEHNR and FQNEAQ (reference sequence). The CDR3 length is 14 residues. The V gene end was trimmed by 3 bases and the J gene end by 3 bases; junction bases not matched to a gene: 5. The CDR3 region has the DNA TGTGCCAGCAGCTTTGCTAGCGGTTTCTACGAGCAGTACTTC. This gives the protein CASSFASGFYEQYF.